The 10 T cell receptor beta chains in this list originate from one sample, sequenced in a study of CD4 and CD8 cells across lung adenocarcinoma regions (dated by TCRdb to the late 2010s). To prepare the library, PCR was applied. TCRdb lists the instrument as HiSeq X Ten. TCRdb applied fastp at Q25 and MiXCR to the public reads, then kept only in-frame beta chains. Every distinct CDR3 protein forms one entry, paired with its most common genes and DNA. The sample profile shows about 25,000 distinct CDR3 sequences; roughly half of them were found once. The top ten hold nearly 50% of the sample. The sequencing input was CD8+ T cells from the center of a lung tumor. This specimen's cell subset or site label, interpreted: tumor center region. Every receptor here comes from a male donor with lung adenocarcinoma. The CD4 and CD8 labels of this study may be unreliable.

The chain employs TRBV6-1 and TRBJ2-5, with 9 bases identical to TRBD2. With V trimmed by 7 bases and J by 4 bases, 7 bases remained unmatched. This CDR3 spans 14 amino acids. Germline loops: CDR1 MNHNS, CDR2 SASEGT. Here the CDR3 reads CASNQAGGPETQYF. The DNA for the CDR3 is TGTGCCAGCAACCAGGCGGGAGGGCCAGAGACCCAGTACTTC.

On this clonotype itself: The junction differs from germline at one of its ends, possibly a read error. The gene calls are TRBV6-1 and TRBJ2-3, with a tentative D call TRBD2 (7 bases). This CDR3 is 15 amino acids long. The germline gives CDR1 MNHNS, CDR2 SASEGT. The CDR3, as DNA: TGTGCCAGGGGGGGGGGGGGCGGACACCCAGATACGCAGTACTTT. Translated, it gives CARGGGGGHPDTQYF.

Points on this clonotype: At one of its ends the junction is not consistent with the germline gene, which may arise from a read error. The chain recombines TRBV27 with TRBJ2-5; perhaps D is TRBD1 or TRBD2 (5 bases each). The CDR3 consists of 15 residues. Per the germline V gene, CDR1 is MNHEY and CDR2 is SMNVEV (reference sequence). CDR3 loop: CARGLGAGGAETQYF. As DNA, the CDR3 is TGTGCCAGGGGTCTCGGGGCCGGCGGCGCAGAGACGCAGTACTTC.

This chain links TRBV6-1 with TRBJ2-3; a possible D gene is TRBD1 (7 bases). The DNA end lines up better with TRBJ2-7; the J call may be wrong. This CDR3 spans 15 amino acids. Germline V CDR1 and CDR2: MNHNS, SASEGT. CDR3 amino acids: CGRGEGGRFTDTQYF. In nucleotides, the CDR3 is TGTGGCAGGGGGGAAGGGGGCCGATTCACAGATACGCAGTACTTC.

This clonotype was found a few times. V gene TRBV30 combines with J gene TRBJ2-2; D may be TRBD2 (7 bases). The V end was cut by 5 bases, the J end by 4 bases, with 14 bases between. This CDR3 has 14 amino acids. The germline CDR1 and CDR2 sequences are GTSNPN and SVGIG (reference sequence). The CDR3 here is CAWGQGRGTGELFF. The CDR3 nucleotides are TGTGCCTGGGGGCAGGGGAGGGGCACCGGGGAGCTGTTTTTT.

This chain links TRBV7-2 with TRBJ2-7; D is perhaps TRBD1 (5 bases). CDR1 is SGHTA, CDR2 FQGNSA, per germline. The CDR3 length is 11 residues. V gave up 1 base and J gave up 9 bases, with 7 bases separating them. CDR3 amino acids: CASSLDRGQYF. CDR3 DNA sequence: TGTGCCAGCAGCTTAGATAGGGGGCAGTACTTC.

The chain is built from TRBV4-2 and TRBJ2-1; TRBD2 is a possible D gene (6 bases). The J call may be faulty, since TRBJ2-7 better matches the DNA end. Germline V gene data show CDR1 as LGHNA and CDR2 as YNFKEQ. The CDR3 is 16 amino acids. CDR3 bases: TGTGCCAGCAGCCAAGGCCACCGGGACTCCTCCTACGAGCAGTACTTC. Translated: CASSQGHRDSSYEQYF.

This rearrangement joins TRBV6-1 to TRBJ2-3; D uncertain. Germline V CDR1 and CDR2: MNHNS, SASEGT. The ends were cut back, 6 bases at V and 0 bases at J, with 16 bases in the middle. This CDR3 has 16 residues. The CDR3 bases are TGTGCCAGCAGGGAACTCCAGGCTGTGAGCACAGATACGCAGTATTTT. Protein product: CASRELQAVSTDTQYF.

By share, this clonotype counts as medium-sized. J is TRBJ2-1 and V is TRBV6-6; possible D gene TRBD1, 6 bases. This CDR3 is 15 amino acids long. Between the trimmed V and J ends, which lost 2 bases and 4 bases, there was a span of 12 bases. The V gene's germline CDR1 is MNHNY and CDR2 SVGAGI (reference sequence). CDR3 DNA sequence: TGTGCCAGCAGTTACCGACAGGTCGAATACAATGAGCAGTTCTTC. Protein sequence: CASSYRQVEYNEQFF.

In its sample, this clonotype was seen a few times. The J gene is TRBJ2-1, the V gene TRBV7-2; D call uncertain. Matching the DNA end better, TRBJ2-5 makes the J call doubtful. Germline V CDR1 and CDR2: SGHTA, FQGNSA. This CDR3 comprises 11 residues. In nucleotides, the CDR3 is TGTGCCAGCACTACCTTAGAGACCCAGTACTTC. Residues: CASTTLETQYF.